The 8 T cell receptor beta chains below come from one sample, sequenced in a study of shared clonotypes between healthy human individuals. This table comes from immunoSEQ multiplex PCR, and its TCRdb copy is limited to in-frame clones, with some not included. The table includes fewer than 850,000 clones, roughly 78% detected once. Sequenced: memory CD4+ T cells sorted from blood. Subset defined: CD45RA-negative fraction. The receptors derive from a woman aged 30 to 39 in good health.

This chain uses TRBV6-5 with TRBJ2-2; the match to TRBD1 covers 8 bases. Trimming removed 6 bases from V and 4 bases from J; junction bases left unmatched: 4. CDR1 MNHEY and CDR2 SVGAGI come from the germline V gene. The CDR3 loop spans 14 amino acids. The CDR3 bases are TGTGCCAGCAGCCGGACAGGGACCACCGGGGAGCTGTTTTTT. Translation: CASSRTGTTGELFF.

This clone was picked up a small number of times. This chain joins TRBV6-5 and TRBJ1-1, with D unresolved. V dropped 7 bases and J dropped 4 bases, with 16 bases sitting between them. The CDR3 covers 14 residues. CDR1 and CDR2 from the germline V gene are MNHEY and SVGAGI. This CDR3 reads CASTPQEGVTEAFF. The CDR3 bases are TGTGCCAGCACTCCTCAGGAGGGTGTCACTGAAGCTTTCTTT.

The chain uses TRBV9 and TRBJ2-1; 8 bases are a match to TRBD1. The V and J ends lost 3 bases and 3 bases, in that order; junction bases with no gene match: 2. Germline lookup yields CDR1 SGDLS and CDR2 YYNGEE. The CDR3 sequence is 14 residues long. Written as DNA, the CDR3 is TGTGCCAGCAGCGAGACAGGGGACTACAATGAGCAGTTCTTC. Protein product: CASSETGDYNEQFF.

This clone has just a few counts. This sequence joins TRBV9 and TRBJ2-5; 14 bases are shared with TRBD2. Per germline, CDR1 SGDLS and CDR2 YYNGEE. J was trimmed by 5 bases and V by 0 bases; bases with no gene match: 9. This CDR3 region has 18 residues. The CDR3 DNA sequence: TGTGCCAGCAGCGTAGGGGGACTAGCGGGAGATTTTTTCGAGACCCAGTACTTC. The encoded protein is CASSVGGLAGDFFETQYF.

Note on this clone: In the same sample, other DNA sequences code for this CDR3. The V and J genes are TRBV11-2 and TRBJ2-2, with 15 nucleotides matching TRBD2. Germline V gene lookup returns CDR1 SGHAT and CDR2 FQNNGV. V gave up 3 bases and J gave up 1 base; unmatched junction bases: 3. The CDR3 covers 18 residues. The CDR3 reads CASSFGLAGGRNTGELFF. The CDR3 DNA is TGTGCCAGCAGCTTCGGACTAGCGGGAGGGAGGAACACCGGGGAGCTGTTTTTT.

This chain joins TRBV25-1 and TRBJ1-1, with a weak D call TRBD1 (5 bases). Germline V CDR1 and CDR2: MGHDK, SYGVNS. Trimming cost V 5 bases and J 4 bases, with 11 bases left between them. The CDR3 is made up of 13 amino acids. The CDR3 DNA reads as TGTGCCAGCAGTCACCGGGGCCCCACTGAAGCTTTCTTT. The encoded protein is CASSHRGPTEAFF.

The V gene is TRBV6-1, the J gene TRBJ1-2; D ambiguous. The CDR3 extends over 15 amino acids. Trimming stripped 1 base from V and 2 bases from J, with 11 bases between. CDR1 MNHNS and CDR2 SASEGT come from the germline V gene. The CDR3 spells CASSEVAAGNYGYTF. CDR3 bases: TGTGCCAGCAGTGAAGTGGCGGCGGGGAACTATGGCTACACCTTC.

The chain joins TRBV5-3 to TRBJ2-5; 9 nucleotides agree with TRBD2. TRBV5-3 is an ORF; its function is uncertain. The CDR3 covers 16 residues. V dropped 4 bases and J dropped 4; count of bases not matched to a gene: 11. The DNA for the CDR3 is TGTGCCAGAAGCGACCATAGCGGGAGCCGAGTAGAGACCCAGTACTTC. Translating gives CARSDHSGSRVETQYF.